This entry concerns a single TCR beta chain. The record originates from a study of control samples from healthy donors and cancer patients. Trimming removed 5 bases at V and 4 bases at J, with 17 bases between. The CDR3 spans 15 residues. CDR1 is SGHVS and CDR2 is FQNEAQ in the germline V gene. Libraries were prepared by immunoSEQ multiplex PCR; TCRdb keeps only in-frame clonotypes and omits some of them. Here the sample spans about 150,000 clones, around 90% being singletons. The chain links TRBV7-8 to TRBJ1-2; a weak D match, TRBD1 (5 bases). Material for sequencing was blood. This TCR derives from a man younger than 35 in good health. CDR3 sequence reads: CASSPHVQGVYGYTF. The DNA of the CDR3 is TGTGCCAGCAGCCCCCACGTCCAGGGAGTCTATGGCTACACCTTC.